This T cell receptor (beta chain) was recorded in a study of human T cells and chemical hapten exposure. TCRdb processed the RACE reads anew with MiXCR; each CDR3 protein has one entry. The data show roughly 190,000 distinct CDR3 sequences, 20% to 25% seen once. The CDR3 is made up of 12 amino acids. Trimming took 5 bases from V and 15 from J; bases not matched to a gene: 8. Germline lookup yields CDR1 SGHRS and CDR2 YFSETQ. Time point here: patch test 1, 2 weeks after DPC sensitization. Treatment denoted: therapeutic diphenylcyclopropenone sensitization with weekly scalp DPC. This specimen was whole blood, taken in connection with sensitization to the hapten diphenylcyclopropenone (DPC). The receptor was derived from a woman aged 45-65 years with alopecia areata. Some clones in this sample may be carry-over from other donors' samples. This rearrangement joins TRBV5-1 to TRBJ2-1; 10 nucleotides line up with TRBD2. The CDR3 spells CASREREGPLFF. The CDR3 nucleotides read TGCGCCAGCAGAGAGCGGGAGGGGCCTTTGTTCTTC.